This T cell receptor beta chain was sequenced in a study of shared clonotypes between healthy human individuals. The assay was immunoSEQ multiplex PCR, and TCRdb's table has in-frame clones only and misses some. This sample yields about 590,000 clones, of which 95% to 96% are seen a single time; 0.11% belongs to the top ten. CD45RO-negative, CCR7-selected cells formed the naive CD8 fraction, which excluded terminally differentiated effector memory CD45RA+ cells. Sequencing was performed on naive CD8+ T cells sorted from blood. This receptor was identified in a woman aged 25 to 39 in good health.

The CDR3, as DNA: TGTGCCAGTAGTATAATGGTGGTTTCTGCGGGGGAGAACACTGAAGCTTTCTTT. Its translation: CASSIMVVSAGENTEAFF. This chain connects TRBV19 to TRBJ1-1; D is perhaps TRBD1 (5 bases). CDR3 length: 18 amino acids. The V gene lost 2 bases and the J gene lost 1 base, with 20 bases spanning the gap. CDR1 is LNHDA and CDR2 is SQIVND in the germline V gene (reference sequence).